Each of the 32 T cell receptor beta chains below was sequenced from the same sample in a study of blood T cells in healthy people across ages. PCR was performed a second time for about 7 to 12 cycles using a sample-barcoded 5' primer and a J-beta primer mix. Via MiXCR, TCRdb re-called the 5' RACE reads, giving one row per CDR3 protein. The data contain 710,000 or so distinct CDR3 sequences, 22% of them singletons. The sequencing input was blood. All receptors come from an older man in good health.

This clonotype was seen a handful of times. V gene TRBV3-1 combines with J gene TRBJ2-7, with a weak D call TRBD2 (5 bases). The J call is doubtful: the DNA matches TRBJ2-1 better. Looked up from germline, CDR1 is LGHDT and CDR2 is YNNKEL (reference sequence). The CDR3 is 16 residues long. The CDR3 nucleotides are TGTGCCAGCAGCCACCGATCGTCCCGCGCTAGCTCTGAGCAGTTCTTC. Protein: CASSHRSSRASSEQFF.

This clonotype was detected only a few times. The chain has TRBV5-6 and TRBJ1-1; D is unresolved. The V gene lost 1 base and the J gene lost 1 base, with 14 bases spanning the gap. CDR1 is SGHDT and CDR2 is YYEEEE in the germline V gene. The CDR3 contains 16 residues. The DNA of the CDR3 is TGTGCCAGCAGCTTGTTAGGCCCCCCGGGGAACACTGAAGCTTTCTTT. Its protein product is CASSLLGPPGNTEAFF.

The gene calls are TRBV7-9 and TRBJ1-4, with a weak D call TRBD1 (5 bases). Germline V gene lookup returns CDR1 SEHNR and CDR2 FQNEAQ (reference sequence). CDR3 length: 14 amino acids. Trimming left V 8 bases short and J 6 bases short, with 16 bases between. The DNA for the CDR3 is TGTGCCAGCGACCGAGGGGACGGGGATGAAAAACTGTTTTTT. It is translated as CASDRGDGDEKLFF.

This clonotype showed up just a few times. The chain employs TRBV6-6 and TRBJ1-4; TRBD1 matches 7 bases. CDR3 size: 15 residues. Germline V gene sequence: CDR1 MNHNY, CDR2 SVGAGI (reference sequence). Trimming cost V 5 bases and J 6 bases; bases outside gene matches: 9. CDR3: CASSPRDRGDEKLFF. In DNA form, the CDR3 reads TGTGCCAGCAGTCCACGGGACAGAGGGGATGAAAAACTGTTTTTT.

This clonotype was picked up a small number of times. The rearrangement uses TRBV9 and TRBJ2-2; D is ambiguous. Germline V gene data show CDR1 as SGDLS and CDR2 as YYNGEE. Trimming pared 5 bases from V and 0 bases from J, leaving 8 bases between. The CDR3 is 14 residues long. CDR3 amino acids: CASSESSNTGELFF. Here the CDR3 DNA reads TGTGCCAGCAGTGAAAGTTCGAACACCGGGGAGCTGTTTTTT.

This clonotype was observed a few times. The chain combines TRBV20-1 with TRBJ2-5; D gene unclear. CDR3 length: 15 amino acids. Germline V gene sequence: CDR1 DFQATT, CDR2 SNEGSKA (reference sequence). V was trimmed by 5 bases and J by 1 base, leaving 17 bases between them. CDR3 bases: TGCAGTGCTCGTCCAGCGCACAAACCCCAAGAGACCCAGTACTTC. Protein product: CSARPAHKPQETQYF.

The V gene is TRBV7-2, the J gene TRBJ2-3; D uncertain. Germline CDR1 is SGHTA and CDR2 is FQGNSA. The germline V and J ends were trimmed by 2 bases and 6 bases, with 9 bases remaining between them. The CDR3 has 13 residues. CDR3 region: CASSLNLRDTQYF. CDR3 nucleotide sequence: TGTGCCAGCAGCTTAAATCTAAGGGATACGCAGTATTTT.

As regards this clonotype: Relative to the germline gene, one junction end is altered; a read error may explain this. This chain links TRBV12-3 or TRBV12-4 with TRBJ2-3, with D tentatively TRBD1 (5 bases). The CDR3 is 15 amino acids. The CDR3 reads CTSSFNPGSTDTQYF. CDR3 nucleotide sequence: TGTACCAGCAGTTTCAACCCAGGGAGCACAGATACGCAGTATTTT.

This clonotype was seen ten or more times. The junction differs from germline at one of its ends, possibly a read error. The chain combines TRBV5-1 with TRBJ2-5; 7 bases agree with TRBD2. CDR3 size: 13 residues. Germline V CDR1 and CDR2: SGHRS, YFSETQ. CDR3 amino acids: CASSFAGEETQYF. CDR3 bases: TGTGCCAGCAGCTTTGCGGGGGAAGAGACCCAGTACTTC.

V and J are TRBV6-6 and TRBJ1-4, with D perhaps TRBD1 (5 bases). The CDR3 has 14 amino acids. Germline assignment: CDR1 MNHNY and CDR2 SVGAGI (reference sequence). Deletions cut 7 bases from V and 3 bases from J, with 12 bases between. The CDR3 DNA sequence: TGTGCCAGCACCTCAGGGTGGGCTAATGAAAAACTGTTTTTT. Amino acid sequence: CASTSGWANEKLFF.

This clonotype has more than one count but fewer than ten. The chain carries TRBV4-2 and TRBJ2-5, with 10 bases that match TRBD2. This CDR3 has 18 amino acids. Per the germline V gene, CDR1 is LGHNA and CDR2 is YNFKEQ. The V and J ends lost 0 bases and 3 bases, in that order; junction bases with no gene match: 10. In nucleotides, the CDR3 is TGTGCCAGCAGCCAAGATACCAGCGGGGGGGCAACAGAAGAGACCCAGTACTTC. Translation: CASSQDTSGGATEETQYF.

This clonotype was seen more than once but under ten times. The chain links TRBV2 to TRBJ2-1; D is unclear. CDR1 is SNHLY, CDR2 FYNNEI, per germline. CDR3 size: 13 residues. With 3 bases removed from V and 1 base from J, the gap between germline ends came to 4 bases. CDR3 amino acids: CASSDESYNEQFF. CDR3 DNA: TGTGCCAGCAGTGACGAATCCTACAATGAGCAGTTCTTC.

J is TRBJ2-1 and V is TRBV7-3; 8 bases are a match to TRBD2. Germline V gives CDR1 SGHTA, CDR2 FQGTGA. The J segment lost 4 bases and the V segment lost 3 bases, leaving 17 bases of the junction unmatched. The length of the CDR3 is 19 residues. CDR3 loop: CASSFLSGSGKPGYNEQFF. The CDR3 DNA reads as TGTGCCAGCAGCTTCCTTTCGGGTAGCGGGAAACCGGGTTACAATGAGCAGTTCTTC.

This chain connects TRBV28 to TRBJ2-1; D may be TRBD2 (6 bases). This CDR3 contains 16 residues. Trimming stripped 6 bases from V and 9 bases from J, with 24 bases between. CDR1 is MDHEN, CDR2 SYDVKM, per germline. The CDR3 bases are TGTGCCAGCAGCCCCGCTGGCAGGGAGGATGTCGGTGAGCAGTTCTTC. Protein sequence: CASSPAGREDVGEQFF.

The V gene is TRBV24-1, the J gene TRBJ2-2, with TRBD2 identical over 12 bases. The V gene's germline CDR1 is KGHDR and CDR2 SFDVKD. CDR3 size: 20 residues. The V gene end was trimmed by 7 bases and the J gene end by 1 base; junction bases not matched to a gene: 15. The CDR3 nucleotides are TGTGCCACCAGACCGGGACCGAGGACTAGCGGGGTCATGAACACCGGGGAGCTGTTTTTT. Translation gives CATRPGPRTSGVMNTGELFF.

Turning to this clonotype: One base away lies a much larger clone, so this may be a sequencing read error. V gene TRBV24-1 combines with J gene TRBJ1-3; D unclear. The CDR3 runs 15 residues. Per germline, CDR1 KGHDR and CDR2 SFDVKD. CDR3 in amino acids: CATSDGVNSGSTIYF. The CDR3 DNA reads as TGTGCCACCAGTGACGGGGTTAACTCTGGAAGCACCATATATTTT.

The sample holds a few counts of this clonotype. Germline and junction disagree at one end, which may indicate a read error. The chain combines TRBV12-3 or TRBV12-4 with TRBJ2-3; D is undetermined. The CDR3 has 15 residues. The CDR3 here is CASTFSGPTYPSQYF. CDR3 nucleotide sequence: TGCGCCAGCACCTTCTCCGGGCCAACCTATCCTTCGCAGTATTTT.

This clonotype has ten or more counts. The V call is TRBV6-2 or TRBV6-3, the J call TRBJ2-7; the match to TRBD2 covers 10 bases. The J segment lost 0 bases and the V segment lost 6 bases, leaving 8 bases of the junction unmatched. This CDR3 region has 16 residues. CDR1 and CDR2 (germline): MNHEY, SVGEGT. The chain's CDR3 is CASSRTSGALSYEQYF. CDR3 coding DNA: TGTGCCAGCAGCCGAACTAGCGGGGCCCTCTCCTACGAGCAGTACTTC.

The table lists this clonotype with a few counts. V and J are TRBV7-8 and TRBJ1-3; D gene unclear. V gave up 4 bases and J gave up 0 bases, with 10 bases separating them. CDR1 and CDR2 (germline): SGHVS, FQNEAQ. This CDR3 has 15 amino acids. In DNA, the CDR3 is TGTGCCAGCAGCTCTAGGGCCTACTCTGGAAACACCATATATTTT. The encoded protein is CASSSRAYSGNTIYF.

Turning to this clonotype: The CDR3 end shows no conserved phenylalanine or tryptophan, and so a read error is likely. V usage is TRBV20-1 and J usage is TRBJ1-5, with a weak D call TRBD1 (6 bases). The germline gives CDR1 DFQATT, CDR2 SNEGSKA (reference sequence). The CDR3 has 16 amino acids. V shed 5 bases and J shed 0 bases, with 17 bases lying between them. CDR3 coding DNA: TGCAGTGCTGAGGGGGGAACGGGATATAGCAATCAGCCCCAGCATTAT. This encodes CSAEGGTGYSNQPQHY.

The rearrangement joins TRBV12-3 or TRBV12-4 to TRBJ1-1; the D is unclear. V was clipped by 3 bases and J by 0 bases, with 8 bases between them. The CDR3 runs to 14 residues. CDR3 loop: CASSFKPLNTEAFF. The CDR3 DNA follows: TGTGCCAGCAGTTTCAAACCGCTGAACACTGAAGCTTTCTTT.

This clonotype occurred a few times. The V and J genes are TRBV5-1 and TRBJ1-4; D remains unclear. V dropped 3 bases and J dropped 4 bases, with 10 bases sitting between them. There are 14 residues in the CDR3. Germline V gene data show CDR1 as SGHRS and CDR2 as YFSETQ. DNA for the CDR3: TGCGCCAGCAGCTCAACTTTGAGTAATGAAAAACTGTTTTTT. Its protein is CASSSTLSNEKLFF.

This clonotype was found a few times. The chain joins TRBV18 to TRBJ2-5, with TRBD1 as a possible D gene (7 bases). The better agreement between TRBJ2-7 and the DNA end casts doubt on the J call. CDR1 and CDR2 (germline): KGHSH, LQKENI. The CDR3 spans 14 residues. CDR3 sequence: CASSPRQGGSEQYF. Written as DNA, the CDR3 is TGTGCCAGCTCACCACGGCAGGGGGGCAGCGAGCAGTACTTC.

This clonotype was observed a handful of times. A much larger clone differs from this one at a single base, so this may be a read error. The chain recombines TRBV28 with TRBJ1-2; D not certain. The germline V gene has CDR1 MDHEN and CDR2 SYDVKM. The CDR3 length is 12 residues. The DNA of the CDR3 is TGTGCCAACAGTTTATCAGTTCGGGGCTACACCTTC. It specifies CANSLSVRGYTF.

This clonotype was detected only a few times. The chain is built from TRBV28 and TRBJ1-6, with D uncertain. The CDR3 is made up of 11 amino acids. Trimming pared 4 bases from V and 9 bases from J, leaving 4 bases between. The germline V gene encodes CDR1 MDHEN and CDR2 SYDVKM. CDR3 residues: CASSYRSPLHF. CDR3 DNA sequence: TGTGCCAGCAGTTATCGTTCACCCCTCCACTTT.

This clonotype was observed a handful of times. CDR3 nucleotide sequence: TGTGCCAGCAGTGAATGGGGGCCATTGCGTTATGGCTACACCTTC. The encoded protein is CASSEWGPLRYGYTF. The chain combines TRBV25-1 with TRBJ1-2; TRBD1 might be the D (6 bases). Trimming left V 1 base short and J 5 bases short, with 14 bases between. This CDR3 has 15 amino acids. CDR1 and CDR2 from the germline V gene are MGHDK and SYGVNS.

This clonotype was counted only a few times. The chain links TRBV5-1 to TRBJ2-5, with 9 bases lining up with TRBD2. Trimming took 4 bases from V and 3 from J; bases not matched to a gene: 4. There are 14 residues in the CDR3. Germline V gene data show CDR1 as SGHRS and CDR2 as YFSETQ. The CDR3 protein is CASSRPSGEETQYF. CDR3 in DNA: TGCGCCAGCAGCCGCCCTAGCGGGGAAGAGACCCAGTACTTC. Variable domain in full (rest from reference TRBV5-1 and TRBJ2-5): KAGVTQTPRYLIKTRGQQVTLSCSPISGHRSVSWYQQTPGQGLQFLFEYFSETQRNKGNFPGRFSGRQFSNSRSEMNVSTLELGDSALYLCASSRPSGEETQYFGPGTRLLVL.

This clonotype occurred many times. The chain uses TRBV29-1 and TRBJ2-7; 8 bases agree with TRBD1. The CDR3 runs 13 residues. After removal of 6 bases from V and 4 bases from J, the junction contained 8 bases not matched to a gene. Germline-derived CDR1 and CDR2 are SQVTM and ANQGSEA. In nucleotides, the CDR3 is TGCAGCGTGAGAGGAGACAGGGGATACGAGCAGTACTTC. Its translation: CSVRGDRGYEQYF.

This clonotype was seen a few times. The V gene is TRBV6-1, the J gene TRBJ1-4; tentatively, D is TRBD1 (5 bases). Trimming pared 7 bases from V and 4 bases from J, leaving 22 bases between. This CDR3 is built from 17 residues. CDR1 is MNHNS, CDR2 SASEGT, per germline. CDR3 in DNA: TGTGCCAGCATCGATCGGCCTGGCGGGGCTATTAATGAAAAACTGTTTTTT. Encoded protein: CASIDRPGGAINEKLFF.

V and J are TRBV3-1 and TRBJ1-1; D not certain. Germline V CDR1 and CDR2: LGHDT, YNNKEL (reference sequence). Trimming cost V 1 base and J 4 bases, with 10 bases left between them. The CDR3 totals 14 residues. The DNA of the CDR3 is TGTGCCAGCAGCCAAGGGTCACCGACCACTGAAGCTTTCTTT. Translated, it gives CASSQGSPTTEAFF.

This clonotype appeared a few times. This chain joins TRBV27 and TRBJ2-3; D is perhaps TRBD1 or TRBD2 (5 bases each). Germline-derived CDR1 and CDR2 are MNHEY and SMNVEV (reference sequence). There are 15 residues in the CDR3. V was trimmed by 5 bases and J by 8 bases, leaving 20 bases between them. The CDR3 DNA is TGTGCCAGCAGTCCTCTTGGGGGAGTAGTGGGTACGCAGTATTTT. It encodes CASSPLGGVVGTQYF.

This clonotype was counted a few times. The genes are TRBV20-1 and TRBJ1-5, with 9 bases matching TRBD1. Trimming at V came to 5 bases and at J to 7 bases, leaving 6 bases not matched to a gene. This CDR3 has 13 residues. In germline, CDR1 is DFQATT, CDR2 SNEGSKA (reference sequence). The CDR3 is CSAPRTGDQPQHF. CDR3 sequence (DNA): TGCAGTGCTCCCCGGACAGGGGACCAGCCCCAGCATTTT.